The T cell receptor beta chain described here comes from a study of T cell repertoires in cytomegalovirus infection. MiXCR, applied by TCRdb to the reads, yields one record per CDR3 protein. This sample has 85,000 to 120,000 distinct CDR3 sequences, with approximately 17% found just once. The CDR3 loop spans 10 amino acids. V was trimmed by 5 bases and J by 8 bases, leaving 9 bases between them. Germline V gene lookup returns CDR1 DFQATT and CDR2 SNEGSKA (reference sequence). This clonotype has a handful of counts. The receptor comes from a human donor in good health (CMV status not recorded). Some clones in this sample may be carry-over from other donors' samples. The chain combines TRBV20-1 with TRBJ1-2; D is possibly TRBD1 (5 bases). Sequenced material: PBMCs. DNA of the CDR3: TGCAGTGCTCGTACAGGAGGCTACACCTTC. Residues: CSARTGGYTF.